Below, 3 T cell receptor beta chains from the same sample are listed, as sequenced in a study of OX40 agonist ivuxolimab in advanced cancers. This table comes from immunoSEQ multiplex PCR, and its TCRdb copy is limited to in-frame clones, with some not included. The sample yields 30,000 to 40,000 clones, approximately 90% seen once. The sequencing here drew on CD4+ or CD8+ T cells sorted from blood, taken in a trial of the OX40 agonist ivuxolimab. The receptor source for this set is an adult with an advanced solid tumor such as melanoma, head and neck, liver or kidney cancer.

The J gene is TRBJ2-7, the V gene TRBV5-6; 9 nucleotides line up with TRBD2. The V gene end was trimmed by 3 bases and the J gene end by 7 bases; junction bases not matched to a gene: 11. The CDR3 contains 15 residues. Germline CDR1 SGHDT, CDR2 YYEEEE. As DNA, the CDR3 is TGTGCCAGCAGCTCCAAGAATAGCGGGAGAGAAGAGCAGTACTTC. Its translation is CASSSKNSGREEQYF. The variable domain in full, with the rest retrieved from reference TRBV5-6 and TRBJ2-7, is DAGVTQSPTHLIKTRGQQVTLRCSPKSGHDTVSWYQQALGQGPQFIFQYYEEEERQRGNFPDRFSGHQFPNYSSELNVNALLLGDSALYLCASSSKNSGREEQYFGPGTRLTVT.

The chain has TRBV10-1 and TRBJ2-7, with D unresolved. The V and J ends lost 3 bases and 2 bases respectively, with 8 bases between them. The CDR3 sequence is 13 residues long. Germline CDR1 is WNHNN and CDR2 is SYGVQD (reference sequence). CDR3 bases: TGCGCCAGCAGTGAAGGGCTCCCCTACGAGCAGTACTTC. Encoded protein: CASSEGLPYEQYF.

V usage is TRBV16 and J usage is TRBJ1-5, with unresolved D. The CDR3 consists of 12 residues. V lost 5 bases to trimming and J lost 8 bases, with 10 bases between them. From germline, CDR1 is KGHSY and CDR2 FQNENV. In DNA, the CDR3 is TGTGCCAGCAGCTCATCACGAGAGCCCCAGCATTTT. Encoded protein: CASSSSREPQHF.